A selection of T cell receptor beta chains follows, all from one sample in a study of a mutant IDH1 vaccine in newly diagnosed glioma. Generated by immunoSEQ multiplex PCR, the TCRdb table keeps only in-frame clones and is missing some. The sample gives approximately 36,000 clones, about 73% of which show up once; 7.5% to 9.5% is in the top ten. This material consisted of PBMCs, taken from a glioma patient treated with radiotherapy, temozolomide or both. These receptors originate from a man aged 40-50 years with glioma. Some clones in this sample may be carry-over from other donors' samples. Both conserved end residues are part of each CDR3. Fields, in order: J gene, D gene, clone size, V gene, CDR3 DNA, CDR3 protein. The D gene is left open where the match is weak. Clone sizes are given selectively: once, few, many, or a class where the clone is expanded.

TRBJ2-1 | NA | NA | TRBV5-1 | TGCGCCAGCAGCTTGGCAGCTTCTCAATGGCATGAGCAGTTCTTC | CASSLAASQWHEQFF
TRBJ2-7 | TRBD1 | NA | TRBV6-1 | TGTGCCAGCAGCCAAGACAGGGCCGAGCAGTACTTC | CASSQDRAEQYF
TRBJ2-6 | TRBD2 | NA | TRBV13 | TGTGCCAGCAGCTACGGCGGGGGGATCCCTGGGGCCAACGTCCTGACTTTC | CASSYGGGIPGANVLTF
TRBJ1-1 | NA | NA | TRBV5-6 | TGTGCCAGCAGCTTGGTGGGGGAGAACACTGAAGCTTTCTTT | CASSLVGENTEAFF
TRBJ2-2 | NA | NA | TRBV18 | TGTGCCAGCTCACCAGGGGTTACGAACACCGGGGAGCTGTTTTTT | CASSPGVTNTGELFF
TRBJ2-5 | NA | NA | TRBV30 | TGTGCCTGGAGTGTACGGCAGGACCAAGAGACCCAGTACTTC | CAWSVRQDQETQYF
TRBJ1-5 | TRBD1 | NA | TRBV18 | TGTGCCAGCTCGTCAGGGGGCGATCAGCCCCAGCATTTT | CASSSGGDQPQHF
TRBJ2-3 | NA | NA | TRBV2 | TGTGCCAGCAGTGACTTCCCCCGGACAGTGTTTGATACGCAGTATTTT | CASSDFPRTVFDTQYF
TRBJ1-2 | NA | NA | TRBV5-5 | TGTGCCAGCAGCTTGGTTCCCAGGGGAGACGGCGGCTATGGCTACACCTTC | CASSLVPRGDGGYGYTF
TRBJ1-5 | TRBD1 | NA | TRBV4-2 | TGTGCCAGCAGCCTAGGGACAGGGGATAGCAATCAGCCCCAGCATTTT | CASSLGTGDSNQPQHF
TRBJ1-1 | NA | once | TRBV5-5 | TGTGCCAGCAGCTTGGACCCGCGGGGCACTGAAGCTTTCTTT | CASSLDPRGTEAFF
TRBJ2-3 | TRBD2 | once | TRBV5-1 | TGCGCCAGCAGCTTGGCACTAGCGGGGGCGGATACGCAGTATTTT | CASSLALAGADTQYF
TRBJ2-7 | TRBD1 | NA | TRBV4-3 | TGCGCCAGCAGCCAGTCTCTCACCGGGACAGGGGTGGCCTACGAGCAGTACTTC | CASSQSLTGTGVAYEQYF
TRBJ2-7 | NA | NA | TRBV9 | TGTGCCAGCAGCGTTGCCCTAGGGACCTACGAGCAGTACTTC | CASSVALGTYEQYF
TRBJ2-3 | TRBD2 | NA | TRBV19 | TGTGCCAGTAATGGGTGGGGAGCGGGGGATAGCACAGATACGCAGTATTTT | CASNGWGAGDSTDTQYF
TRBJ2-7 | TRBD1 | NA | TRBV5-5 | TGTGCTAGCAGGTTGGGACAGGCGAATACCTACGAGCAGTACTTC | CASRLGQANTYEQYF
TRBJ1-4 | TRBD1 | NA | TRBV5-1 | TGCGCCAGCAGCACCTCGGGACAGACAACTAATGAAAAACTGTTTTTT | CASSTSGQTTNEKLFF
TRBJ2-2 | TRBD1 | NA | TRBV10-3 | TGTGCCATCAGGAAACAGGGGACCGACACCGGGGAGCTGTTTTTT | CAIRKQGTDTGELFF
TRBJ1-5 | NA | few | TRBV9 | TGTGCCAGCAGCGCAGGAGGGAGTCAGCCCCAGCATTTT | CASSAGGSQPQHF
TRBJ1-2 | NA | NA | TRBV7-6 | TGTGCCAGCAGCCCCGGTCCGGGCCACCCCGACTATGGCTACACCTTC | CASSPGPGHPDYGYTF
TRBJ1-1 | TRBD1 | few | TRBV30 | TGTGCCTGGGGATCGACAGGGGGCTCGGCTTTCTTT | CAWGSTGGSAFF
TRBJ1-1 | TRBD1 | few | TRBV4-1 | TGCGCCAGCAGCCCGGAACAGGGGGCCGGCACTGAAGCTTTCTTT | CASSPEQGAGTEAFF
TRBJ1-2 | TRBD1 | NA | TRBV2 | TGTGCCAGCAGTGAACACGACAGGGCAGGGTGGTGGAGGGACTATGGCTACACCTTC | CASSEHDRAGWWRDYGYTF
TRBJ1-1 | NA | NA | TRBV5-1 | TGCGCCAGCAGCTTCCTACCCAGACAGAACACTGAAGCTTTCTTT | CASSFLPRQNTEAFF
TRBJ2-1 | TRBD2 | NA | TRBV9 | TGTGCCAGCAGCGTAGGGGGGGGAAATGAGCAGTTCTTC | CASSVGGGNEQFF
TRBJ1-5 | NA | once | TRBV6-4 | TGTGCCAGCAGTGAGGAGGGGCAAGGGCAGCCCCAGCATTTT | CASSEEGQGQPQHF
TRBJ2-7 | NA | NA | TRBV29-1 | TGCAGCGTTGTTCATGGAGAGCCCCCGTACGAGCAGTACTTC | CSVVHGEPPYEQYF
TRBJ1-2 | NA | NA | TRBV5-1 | TGCGCCAGCAGCCCCGAGGGCGATGGCTACACCTTC | CASSPEGDGYTF
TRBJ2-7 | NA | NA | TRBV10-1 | TGCGCCAGCAGCCTCGGACTCTGCTCGCCTTGGACCTACGAGCAGTACTTC | CASSLGLCSPWTYEQYF
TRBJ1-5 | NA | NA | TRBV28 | TGTGCCAGCAGTAGCGGTAGACAGCCCCAGCATTTT | CASSSGRQPQHF
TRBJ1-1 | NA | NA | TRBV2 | TGTGCCAGCAGTGAACGACAGAACTTGAACACTGAAGCTTTCTTT | CASSERQNLNTEAFF
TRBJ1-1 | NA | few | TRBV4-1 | TGCGCCAGCAGCCCCAGATACATGAACACTGAAGCTTTCTTT | CASSPRYMNTEAFF
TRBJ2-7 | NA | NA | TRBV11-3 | TGTGCCAGCAGCCCTAGGGGGAATAGATACGAGCAGTACTTC | CASSPRGNRYEQYF
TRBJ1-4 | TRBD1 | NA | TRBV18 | TGTGCCAGCTCACGCGGACAGGGTCGAACTAATGAAAAACTGTTTTTT | CASSRGQGRTNEKLFF
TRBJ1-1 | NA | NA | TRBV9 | TGTGCCAGCAGCAGGGTGGGGGGCAACACTGAAGCTTTCTTT | CASSRVGGNTEAFF
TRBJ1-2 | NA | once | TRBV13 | TGTGCCAGCAGCCCCCCAGGGAATAACTATGGCTACACCTTC | CASSPPGNNYGYTF
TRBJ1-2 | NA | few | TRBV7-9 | TGTGCCAGCAGCCCTTCGACAGGTTCTCAACTCAGGGGCTACACCTTC | CASSPSTGSQLRGYTF
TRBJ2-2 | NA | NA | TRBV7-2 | TGTGCTTGCTTCACCGGGGAGCTGTTTTTT | CACFTGELFF
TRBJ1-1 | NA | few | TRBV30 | TGTGCCTGGGTCGTGAACACTGAAGCTTTCTTT | CAWVVNTEAFF
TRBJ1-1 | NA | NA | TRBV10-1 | TGCGCCAGCAGTGACTTTAGCACTGAAGCTTTCTTT | CASSDFSTEAFF
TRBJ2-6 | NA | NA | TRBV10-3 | TGTGCCATCAGTGAATCTGCTGGGGCCAACGTCCTGACTTTC | CAISESAGANVLTF
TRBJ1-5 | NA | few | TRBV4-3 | TGCGCCAGCAGCCTAGCTGTTAGCAATCAGCCCCAGCATTTT | CASSLAVSNQPQHF
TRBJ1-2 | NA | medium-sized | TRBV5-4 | TGTGCCAGCAGTACAACAGGGCTCCCCTATGGCTACACCTTC | CASSTTGLPYGYTF
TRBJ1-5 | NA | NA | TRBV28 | TGTGCCAGCAGCCCGGACTTAACCAAATGGCTCAATCAGCCCCAGCATTTT | CASSPDLTKWLNQPQHF
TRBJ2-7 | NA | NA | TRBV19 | TGTGCCAGTAGTAATTTGGACGAGCAGTACTTC | CASSNLDEQYF
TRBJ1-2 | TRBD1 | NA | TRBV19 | TGTGCCAGTAGTATCACCCTCTCAGGGGGTGGCTACACCTTC | CASSITLSGGGYTF
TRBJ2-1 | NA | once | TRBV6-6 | TGTGCCAGCTCAGGGTACTCCTCCTACAATGAGCAGTTCTTC | CASSGYSSYNEQFF
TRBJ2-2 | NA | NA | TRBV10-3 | TGTGCCTCCCGGGACGGCATTAACACCGGGGAGCTGTTTTTT | CASRDGINTGELFF
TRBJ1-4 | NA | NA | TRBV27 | TGTGCCAGCAGTTCCCTCCCTAATGAAAAACTGTTTTTT | CASSSLPNEKLFF
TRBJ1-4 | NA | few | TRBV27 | TGTGCCAGCAGTTTACGGTCCCCCCCGGGACAAACTAATGAAAAACTGTTTTTT | CASSLRSPPGQTNEKLFF